Listed below are T cell receptor beta chains from one sample, sequenced in a study of blood T cell repertoires in COVID-19. Libraries were prepared by immunoSEQ multiplex PCR; TCRdb keeps only in-frame clonotypes and omits some of them. The sample holds some 300,000 clones; around 89% are singletons and the top ten take 2% to 2.5%. Source material: PBMCs or T cells enriched from blood (not recorded which). These receptors originate from a woman aged 55-70 years in a cohort exposed to, infected with or recovered from COVID-19 (not recorded which). CDR3s include the opening cysteine and the closing phenylalanine or tryptophan. A D gene is named only where the DNA matches it firmly. Clone size is given for some rows only: seen once, a few or many times, or a class if the clone is expanded.

d_call clone_size j_call v_call cdr3_nt cdr3_aa
- - TRBJ2-3 TRBV19 TGTGCCAGTAGTTCCTACCAGGGGCCTACGCAGTATTTT CASSSYQGPTQYF
- - TRBJ2-4 TRBV27 TGTGCCAGCAGTCCACCCCCCCTTGCCAACATAGCCAAAAACATTCAGTACTTC CASSPPPLANIAKNIQYF
- - TRBJ1-2 TRBV7-3 TGTGCCAGCAGCTTAACCGGGTCTGCCTATGGCTACACCTTC CASSLTGSAYGYTF
TRBD1 - TRBJ1-3 TRBV2 TGTGCCAGCAGTCAGACAGGGAGGCAACCAGGAAACACCATATATTTT CASSQTGRQPGNTIYF
TRBD1 - TRBJ1-3 TRBV6-6 TGTGCCAGCAGCCATCGGGACAGGGCTGGAAACACCATATATTTT CASSHRDRAGNTIYF
TRBD2 - TRBJ2-1 TRBV7-2 TGTGCCAGCAGCTACCTAGCGGGATCCAAACGCAATGAGCAGTTCTTC CASSYLAGSKRNEQFF
TRBD2 - TRBJ2-1 TRBV7-9 TGTGCCAGCAGCCCGCTAGCGGGAGGCTCCTACAATGAGCAGTTCTTC CASSPLAGGSYNEQFF
- few TRBJ1-4 TRBV30 TGTGCCTGGAGTGATCGGGGGGCGCATCGCGAAAAACTGTTTTTT CAWSDRGAHREKLFF
TRBD1 - TRBJ2-1 TRBV5-1 TGCGCCAGCAGCTCACAGGGGTATGAGCAGTTCTTC CASSSQGYEQFF
- - TRBJ2-3 TRBV7-2 TGTGCCAGCAGTGGGGTAGCGGTGAGCACAGATACGCAGTATTTT CASSGVAVSTDTQYF
TRBD1 - TRBJ1-5 TRBV28 TGTGCCAGCAAAAGACAGGGCGAGGGCAATCAGCCCCAGCATTTT CASKRQGEGNQPQHF
TRBD2 - TRBJ2-7 TRBV4-2 TGTGCCAGCAGCCAAGATCGACTAGCGGAGACGATCGAGTACGAGCAGTACTTC CASSQDRLAETIEYEQYF
- - TRBJ2-7 TRBV7-2 TGTGCCAGCAGCTTAGGGGCACGCTCCTACGAGCAGTACTTC CASSLGARSYEQYF
- few TRBJ2-1 TRBV5-6 TGTGCCAGCAGCTTGGAGCAGAGGCAGATAACCTACAATGAGCAGTTCTTC CASSLEQRQITYNEQFF
- - TRBJ2-5 TRBV12-2 TGTGCAAGTCGCTTAGGGGACAGGGAAAGGGAGACCCAGTACTTC CASRLGDRERETQYF
- - TRBJ2-1 TRBV19 TGTGCCAGTAGAGCCCCGGGGGTGGGGTCCTACAATGAGCAGTTCTTC CASRAPGVGSYNEQFF
TRBD2 - TRBJ2-1 TRBV4-2 TGTGCCAGCAGCCAAGTTAGCGGGTGGTACAATGAGCAGTTCTTC CASSQVSGWYNEQFF
TRBD2 - TRBJ2-1 TRBV7-2 TGTGCCAGCAGCTTACGCGGGAGGGTCTACAATGAGCAGTTCTTC CASSLRGRVYNEQFF
TRBD2 - TRBJ2-7 TRBV3-1/TRBV3-2 TGTGCCAGCAGCGAAAGCGGGAGGGGAGGGGAGCAGTACTTC CASSESGRGGEQYF
TRBD1 - TRBJ2-7 TRBV28 TGTGCCAGCTTGCACTCAATACCGGGACAGGCGAACGAGCAGTACTTC CASLHSIPGQANEQYF
TRBD1 - TRBJ1-1 TRBV6-2/TRBV6-3 TGTGCCAGCAGTTACCCCCAGGGGGAAGGCATGAACACTGAAGCTTTCTTT CASSYPQGEGMNTEAFF
- - TRBJ1-1 TRBV7-9 TGTGCCAGCAGCTTACCCTGGGCCCCTGAAGCTTTCTTT CASSLPWAPEAFF
TRBD1 - TRBJ1-4 TRBV4-1 TGCGCCAGCAGCCAGACCGGGACAGCGAATGAAAAACTGTTTTTT CASSQTGTANEKLFF
- - TRBJ2-7 TRBV7-8 TGTGCCAGCAGCTCGGCGGGACAGACCTACGAGCAGTACTTC CASSSAGQTYEQYF
- once TRBJ1-5 TRBV28 TGTGCCAGCAGACGGGACTCCGGCAATCAGCCCCAGCATTTT CASRRDSGNQPQHF
TRBD1 - TRBJ2-7 TRBV19 TGTGCCAGTAGTATCTCGGGACAGGGGGCGAGGGAGCAGTACTTC CASSISGQGAREQYF
- - TRBJ1-1 TRBV27 TGTGCCAGCAGGGGTGGACTTACGAACACTGAAGCTTTCTTT CASRGGLTNTEAFF
- - TRBJ2-7 TRBV4-1 TGCGCCAGCAGCCAAGGTCGACAGCAATCCTACGAGCAGTACTTC CASSQGRQQSYEQYF
TRBD2 - TRBJ2-1 TRBV6-5 TGTGCCAGCAGTTTCGGACTAGCGGTGGGCAATGAGCAGTTCTTC CASSFGLAVGNEQFF
- once TRBJ2-2 TRBV6-1 TGTGCCAGCAGTGAAGCCTGGGCCTTGGAGCTGTTTTTT CASSEAWALELFF
- - TRBJ1-6 TRBV28 TGTGCCAGCAGAGACTACAGGGTTAGGAATTCACCCCTCCACTTT CASRDYRVRNSPLHF
- - TRBJ1-3 TRBV5-6 TGTGCCAGCAGCTCGGGAAACACCATATATTTT CASSSGNTIYF
TRBD2 - TRBJ2-1 TRBV19 TGTGCCAGTAGTGCTCGTACTAGCGGGAGTTACAATGAGCAGTTCTTC CASSARTSGSYNEQFF
TRBD1 - TRBJ1-6 TRBV10-3 TGTGCCATCCGACAGGGACAAACATATAATTCACCCCTCCACTTT CAIRQGQTYNSPLHF
TRBD2 - TRBJ2-3 TRBV4-3 TGCGCCAGCAGCCAAGACCTAGCGGGAGCCACAGATACGCAGTATTTT CASSQDLAGATDTQYF
- - TRBJ2-3 TRBV14 TGTGCCAGCAGCCTTAGAACAGATACGCAGTATTTT CASSLRTDTQYF
TRBD1 once TRBJ2-1 TRBV15 TGTGCCACCAGCAGATCTAGACCGGGACAGGGGCGGAATGAGCAGTTCTTC CATSRSRPGQGRNEQFF
- - TRBJ1-1 TRBV6-5 TGTGCCAGCAAAAGGACAGCGAACACTGAAGCTTTCTTT CASKRTANTEAFF
TRBD2 - TRBJ2-3 TRBV5-1 TGCGCCAGCACCTGGACTAGCGGTTCTAGCACAGATACGCAGTATTTT CASTWTSGSSTDTQYF
TRBD2 few TRBJ2-5 TRBV10-2 TGCGCCAGCAGCATCAAGACTAGCGGGGGACAAGAGACCCAGTACTTC CASSIKTSGGQETQYF
- - TRBJ1-2 TRBV28 TGTGCCAGCAGTACCCTACAGGGTCGCTACACCTTC CASSTLQGRYTF
TRBD2 - TRBJ2-1 TRBV2 TGTGCCAGCAGTACCGGGACTAACTCCTACAATGAGCAGTTCTTC CASSTGTNSYNEQFF
- - TRBJ1-2 TRBV28 TGTGCCAGCAGTTTGTCTGCGAATGTCTACACCTTC CASSLSANVYTF